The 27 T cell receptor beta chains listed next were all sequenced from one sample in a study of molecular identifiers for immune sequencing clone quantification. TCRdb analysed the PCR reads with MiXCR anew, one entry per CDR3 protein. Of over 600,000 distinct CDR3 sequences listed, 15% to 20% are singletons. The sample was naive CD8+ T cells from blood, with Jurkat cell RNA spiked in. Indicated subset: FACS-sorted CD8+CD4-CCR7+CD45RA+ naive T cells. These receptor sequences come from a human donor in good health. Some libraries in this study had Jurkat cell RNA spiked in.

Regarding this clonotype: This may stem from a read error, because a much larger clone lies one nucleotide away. CDR3 coding DNA: TGTGCCAGTAGTATAGGGACAGGGGAGACTTTGGGCAATCAGCCCCTGCATTTT. Its protein product is CASSIGTGETLGNQPLHF. The rearrangement uses TRBV19 and TRBJ1-5, with 9 bases aligning to TRBD1. Germline V gives CDR1 LNHDA, CDR2 SQIVND (reference sequence). CDR3 length: 18 residues. The full variable domain, completed using reference TRBV19 and TRBJ1-5, is DGGITQSPKYLFRKEGQNVTLSCEQNLNHDAMYWYRQDPGQGLRLIYYSQIVNDFQKGDIAEGYSVSREKKESFPLTVTSAQKNPTAFYLCASSIGTGETLGNQPLHFGDGTRLSIL.

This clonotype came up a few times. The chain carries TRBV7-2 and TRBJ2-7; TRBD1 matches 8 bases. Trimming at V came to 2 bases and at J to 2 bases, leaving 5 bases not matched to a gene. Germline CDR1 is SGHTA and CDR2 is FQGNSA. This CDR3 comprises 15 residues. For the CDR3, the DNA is TGTGCCAGCAGCTTAACAGGGGGGTCCACCTACGAGCAGTACTTC. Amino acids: CASSLTGGSTYEQYF.

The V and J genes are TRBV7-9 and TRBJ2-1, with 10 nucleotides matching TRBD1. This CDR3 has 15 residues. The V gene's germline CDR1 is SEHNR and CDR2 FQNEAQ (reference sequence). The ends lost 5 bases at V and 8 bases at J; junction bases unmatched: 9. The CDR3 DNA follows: TGTGCCAGCAGCAATGACAGGGGGCCCTGGTATGAGCAGTTCTTC. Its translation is CASSNDRGPWYEQFF.

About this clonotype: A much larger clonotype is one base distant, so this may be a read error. CDR3 DNA: TGCAGTGCTAGGCCGGGGGGGGCCGGGCAGTACTTC. Its translation: CSARPGGAGQYF. The chain uses TRBV20-1 and TRBJ2-7, with 8 bases that match TRBD2. The V segment lost 3 bases and the J segment 9 bases; nucleotides outside the gene matches: 7. This CDR3 region has 12 residues. Germline CDR1 and CDR2: DFQATT and SNEGSKA (reference sequence).

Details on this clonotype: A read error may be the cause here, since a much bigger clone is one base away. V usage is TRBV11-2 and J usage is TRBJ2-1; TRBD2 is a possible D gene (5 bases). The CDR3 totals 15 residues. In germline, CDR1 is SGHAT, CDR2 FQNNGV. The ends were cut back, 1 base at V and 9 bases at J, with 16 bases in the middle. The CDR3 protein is CASSLARGFSAEQFF. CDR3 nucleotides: TGTGCCAGCAGCTTAGCACGGGGTTTCAGCGCTGAGCAGTTCTTC.

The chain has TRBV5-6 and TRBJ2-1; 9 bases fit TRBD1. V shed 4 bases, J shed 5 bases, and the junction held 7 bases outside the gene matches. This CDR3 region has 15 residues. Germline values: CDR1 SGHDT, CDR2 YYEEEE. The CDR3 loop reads CASSQPDRGDNEQFF. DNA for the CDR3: TGTGCCAGCAGCCAGCCGGACAGGGGAGACAATGAGCAGTTCTTC.

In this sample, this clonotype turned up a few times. The CDR3 sequence is CATSRSILDSTGELFF. CDR3 nucleotide sequence: TGTGCCACCAGCAGGTCTATACTAGATTCCACCGGGGAGCTGTTTTTT. This rearrangement joins TRBV15 to TRBJ2-2; perhaps TRBD2 as D (5 bases). V was clipped by 3 bases and J by 4 bases, with 15 bases between them. Germline CDR1 is LNHNV and CDR2 is YYDKDF (reference sequence). The CDR3 consists of 16 residues. Full variable domain (rest looked up from reference TRBV15 and TRBJ2-2): DAMVIQNPRYQVTQFGKPVTLSCSQTLNHNVMYWYQQKSSQAPKLLFHYYDKDFNNEADTPDNFQSRRPNTSFCFLDIRSPGLGDTAMYLCATSRSILDSTGELFFGEGSRLTVL.

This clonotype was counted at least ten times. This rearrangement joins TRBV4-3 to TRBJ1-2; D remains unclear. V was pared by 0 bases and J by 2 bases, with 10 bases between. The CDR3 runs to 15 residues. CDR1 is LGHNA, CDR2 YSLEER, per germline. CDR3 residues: CASSQDRWANYGYTF. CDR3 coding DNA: TGCGCCAGCAGCCAAGATCGTTGGGCCAACTATGGCTACACCTTC.

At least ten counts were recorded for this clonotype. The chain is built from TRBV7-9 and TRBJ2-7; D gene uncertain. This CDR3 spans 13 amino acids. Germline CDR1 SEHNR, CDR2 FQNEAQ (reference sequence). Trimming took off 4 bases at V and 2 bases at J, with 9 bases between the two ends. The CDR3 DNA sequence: TGTGCCAGCAGCTCCCCGGTAGCCTACGAGCAGTACTTC. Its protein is CASSSPVAYEQYF.

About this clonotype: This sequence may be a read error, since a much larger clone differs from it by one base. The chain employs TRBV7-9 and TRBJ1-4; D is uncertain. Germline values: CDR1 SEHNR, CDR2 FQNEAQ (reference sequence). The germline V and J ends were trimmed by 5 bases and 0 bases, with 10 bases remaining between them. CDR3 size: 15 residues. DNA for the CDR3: TGTGCCAGCAGCAAAGCGGGTCCAACTAATGAAAAACTGTTTTTT. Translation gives CASSKAGPTNEKLFF.

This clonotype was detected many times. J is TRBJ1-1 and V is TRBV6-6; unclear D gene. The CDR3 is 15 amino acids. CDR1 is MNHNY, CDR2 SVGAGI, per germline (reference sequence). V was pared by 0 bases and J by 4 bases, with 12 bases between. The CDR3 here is CASSYSIATVTEAFF. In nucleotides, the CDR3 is TGTGCCAGCAGTTACTCGATAGCTACGGTCACTGAAGCTTTCTTT.

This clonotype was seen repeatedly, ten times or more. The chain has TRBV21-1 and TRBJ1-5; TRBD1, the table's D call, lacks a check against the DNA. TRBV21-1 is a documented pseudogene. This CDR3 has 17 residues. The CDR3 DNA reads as TGTGCCAGCAGCAAAGATAACAGGGGGCGCGTGCATCAGCCCCAGCATTTT. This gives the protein CASSKDNRGRVHQPQHF.

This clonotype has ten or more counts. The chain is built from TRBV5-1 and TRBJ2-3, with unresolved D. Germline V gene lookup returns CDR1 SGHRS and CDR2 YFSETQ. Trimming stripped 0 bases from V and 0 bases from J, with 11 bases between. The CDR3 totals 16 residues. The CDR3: CASSLELHTSTDTQYF. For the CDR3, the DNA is TGCGCCAGCAGCTTGGAACTCCACACTAGCACAGATACGCAGTATTTT.

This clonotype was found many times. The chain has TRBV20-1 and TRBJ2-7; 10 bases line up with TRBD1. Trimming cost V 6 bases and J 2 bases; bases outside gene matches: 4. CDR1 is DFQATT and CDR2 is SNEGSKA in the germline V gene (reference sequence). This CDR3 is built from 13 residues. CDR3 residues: CSAGDRGTYEQYF. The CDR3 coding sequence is TGCAGTGCCGGGGACAGGGGAACCTACGAGCAGTACTTC.

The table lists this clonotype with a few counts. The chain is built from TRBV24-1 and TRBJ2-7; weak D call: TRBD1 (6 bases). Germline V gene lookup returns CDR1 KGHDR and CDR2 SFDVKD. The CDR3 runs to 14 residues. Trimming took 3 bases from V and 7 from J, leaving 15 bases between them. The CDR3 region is CATSDTGTRREQYF. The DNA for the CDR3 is TGTGCCACCAGTGATACCGGGACAAGAAGGGAGCAGTACTTC.

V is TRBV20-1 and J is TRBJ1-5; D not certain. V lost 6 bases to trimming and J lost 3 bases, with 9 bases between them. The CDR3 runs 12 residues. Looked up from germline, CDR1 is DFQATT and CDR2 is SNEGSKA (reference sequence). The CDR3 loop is CSANGDNQPQHF. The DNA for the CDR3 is TGCAGTGCCAATGGGGACAATCAGCCCCAGCATTTT.

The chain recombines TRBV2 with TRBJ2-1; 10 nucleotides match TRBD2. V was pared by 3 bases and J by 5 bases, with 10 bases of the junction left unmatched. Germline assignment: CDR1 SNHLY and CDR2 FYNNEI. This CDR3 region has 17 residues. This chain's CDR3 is CASSDSGTSESNNEQFF. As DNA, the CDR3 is TGTGCCAGCAGTGATTCCGGGACTAGCGAATCTAACAATGAGCAGTTCTTC. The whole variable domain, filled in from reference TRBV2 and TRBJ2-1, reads EPEVTQTPSHQVTQMGQEVILRCVPISNHLYFYWYRQILGQKVEFLVSFYNNEISEKSEIFDDQFSVERPDGSNFTLKIRSTKLEDSAMYFCASSDSGTSESNNEQFFGPGTRLTVL.

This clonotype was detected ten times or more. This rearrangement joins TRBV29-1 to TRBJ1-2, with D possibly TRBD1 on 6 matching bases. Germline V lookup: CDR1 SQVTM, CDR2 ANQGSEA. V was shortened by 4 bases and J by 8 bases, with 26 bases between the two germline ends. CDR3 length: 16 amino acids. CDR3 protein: CSVASPQGSLSGGYTF. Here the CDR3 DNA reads TGCAGCGTTGCCTCCCCACAGGGTTCTCTGAGTGGAGGCTACACCTTC. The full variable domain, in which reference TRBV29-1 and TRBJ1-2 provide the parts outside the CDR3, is SAVISQKPSRDICQRGTSLTIQCQVDSQVTMMFWYRQQPGQSLTLIATANQGSEATYESGFVIDKFPISRPNLTFSTLTVSNMSPEDSSIYLCSVASPQGSLSGGYTFGSGTRLTVV.

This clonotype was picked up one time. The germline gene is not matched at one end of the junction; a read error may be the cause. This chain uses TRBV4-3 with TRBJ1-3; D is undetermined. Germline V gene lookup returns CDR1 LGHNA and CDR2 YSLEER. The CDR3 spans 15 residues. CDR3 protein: CVSSQDPTSGNTIYF. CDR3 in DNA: TGCGTCAGCAGCCAAGATCCGACCTCTGGAAACACCATATATTTT.

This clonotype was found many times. The CDR3 nucleotides read TGTGCCAGCAGTTACCAGGGGCGCCTAGATACGCAGTATTTT. It encodes CASSYQGRLDTQYF. The chain links TRBV27 to TRBJ2-3; TRBD1 might be the D (6 bases). Trimming removed 4 bases from V and 5 bases from J, with 13 bases in between. CDR1 is MNHEY and CDR2 is SMNVEV in the germline V gene (reference sequence). The CDR3 extends over 14 amino acids.

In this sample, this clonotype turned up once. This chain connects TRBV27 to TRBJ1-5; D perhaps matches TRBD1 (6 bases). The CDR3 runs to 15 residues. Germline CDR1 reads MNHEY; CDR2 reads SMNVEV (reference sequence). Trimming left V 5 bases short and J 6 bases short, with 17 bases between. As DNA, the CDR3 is TGTGCCAGCAGTCTAGGGGGGTTTCGAGGTCAGCCCCAGCATTTT. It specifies CASSLGGFRGQPQHF.

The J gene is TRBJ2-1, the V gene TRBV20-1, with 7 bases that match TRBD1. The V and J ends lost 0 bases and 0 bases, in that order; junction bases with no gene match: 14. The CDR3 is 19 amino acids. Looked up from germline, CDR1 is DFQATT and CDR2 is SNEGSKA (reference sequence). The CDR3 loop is CSARDPGQVESHSYNEQFF. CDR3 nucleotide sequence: TGCAGTGCTAGAGATCCCGGACAGGTCGAGTCTCACTCCTACAATGAGCAGTTCTTC.

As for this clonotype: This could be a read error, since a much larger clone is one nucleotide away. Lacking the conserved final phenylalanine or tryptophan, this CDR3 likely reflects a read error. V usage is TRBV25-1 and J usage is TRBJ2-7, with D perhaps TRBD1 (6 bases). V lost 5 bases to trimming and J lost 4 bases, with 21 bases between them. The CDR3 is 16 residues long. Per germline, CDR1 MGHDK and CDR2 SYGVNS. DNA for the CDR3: TGTGCCAGCAGTCCAACGATATTGGACAGACCTTACGAGCAGTACATC. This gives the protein CASSPTILDRPYEQYI.

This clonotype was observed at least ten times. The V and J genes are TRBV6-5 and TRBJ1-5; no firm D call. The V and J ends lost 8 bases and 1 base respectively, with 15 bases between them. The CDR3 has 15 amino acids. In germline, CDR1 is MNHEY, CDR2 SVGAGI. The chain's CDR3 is CASSPRIWSNQPQHF. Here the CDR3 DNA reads TGTGCCAGCTCCCCAAGGATTTGGAGCAATCAGCCCCAGCATTTT.

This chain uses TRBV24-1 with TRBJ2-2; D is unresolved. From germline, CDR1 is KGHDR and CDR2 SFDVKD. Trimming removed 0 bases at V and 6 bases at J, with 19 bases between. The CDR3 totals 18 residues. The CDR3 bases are TGTGCCACCAGTGATTTGCCAACCAATATGGGTATTGCCGGGGAGCTGTTTTTT. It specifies CATSDLPTNMGIAGELFF.

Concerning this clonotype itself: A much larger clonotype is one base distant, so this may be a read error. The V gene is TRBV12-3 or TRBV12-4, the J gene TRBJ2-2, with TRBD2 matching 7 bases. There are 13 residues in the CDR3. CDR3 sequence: CASSRTSAGEPFF. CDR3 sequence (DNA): TGTGCCAGCAGCCGTACTAGCGCCGGGGAGCCGTTTTTT.

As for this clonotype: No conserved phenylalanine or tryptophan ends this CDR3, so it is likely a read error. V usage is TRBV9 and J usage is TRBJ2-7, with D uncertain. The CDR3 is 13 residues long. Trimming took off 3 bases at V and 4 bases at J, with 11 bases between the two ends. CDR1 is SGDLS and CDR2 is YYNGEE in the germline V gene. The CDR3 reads CASSGTLGYEQYL. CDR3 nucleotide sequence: TGTGCCAGCAGCGGGACGCTGGGGTACGAGCAGTACCTC.